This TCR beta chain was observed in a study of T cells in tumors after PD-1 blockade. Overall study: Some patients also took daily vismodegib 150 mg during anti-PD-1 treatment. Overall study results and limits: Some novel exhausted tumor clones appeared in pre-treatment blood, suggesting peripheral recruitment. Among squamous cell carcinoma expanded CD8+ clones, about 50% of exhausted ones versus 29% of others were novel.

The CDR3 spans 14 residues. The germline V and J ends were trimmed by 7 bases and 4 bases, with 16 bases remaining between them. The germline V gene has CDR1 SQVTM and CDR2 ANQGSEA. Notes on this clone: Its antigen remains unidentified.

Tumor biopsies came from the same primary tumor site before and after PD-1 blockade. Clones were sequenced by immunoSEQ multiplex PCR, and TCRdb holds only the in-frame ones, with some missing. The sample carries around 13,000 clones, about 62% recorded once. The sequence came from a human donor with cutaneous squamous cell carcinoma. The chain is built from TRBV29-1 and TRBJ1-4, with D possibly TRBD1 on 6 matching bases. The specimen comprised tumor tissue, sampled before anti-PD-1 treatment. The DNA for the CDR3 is TGCAGCGGCCAGACAGGTCCGGGTAATGAAAAACTGTTTTTT. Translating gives CSGQTGPGNEKLFF. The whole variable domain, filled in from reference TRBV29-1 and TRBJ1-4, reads SAVISQKPSRDICQRGTSLTIQCQVDSQVTMMFWYRQQPGQSLTLIATANQGSEATYESGFVIDKFPISRPNLTFSTLTVSNMSPEDSSIYLCSGQTGPGNEKLFFGSGTQLSVL.